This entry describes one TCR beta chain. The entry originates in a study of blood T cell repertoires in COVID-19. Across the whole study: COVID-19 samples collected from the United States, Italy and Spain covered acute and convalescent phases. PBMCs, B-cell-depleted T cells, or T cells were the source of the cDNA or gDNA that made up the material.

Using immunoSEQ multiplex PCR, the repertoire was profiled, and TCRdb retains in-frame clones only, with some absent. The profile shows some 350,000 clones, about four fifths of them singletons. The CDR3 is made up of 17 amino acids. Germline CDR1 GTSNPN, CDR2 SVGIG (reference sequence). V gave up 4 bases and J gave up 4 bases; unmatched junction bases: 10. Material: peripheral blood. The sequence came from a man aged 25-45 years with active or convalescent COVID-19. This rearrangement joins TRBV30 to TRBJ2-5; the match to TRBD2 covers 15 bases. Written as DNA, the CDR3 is TGTGCCTGGATGTCCGGGACTAGCGGGAGGTTTATAGAGACCCAGTACTTC. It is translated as CAWMSGTSGRFIETQYF.